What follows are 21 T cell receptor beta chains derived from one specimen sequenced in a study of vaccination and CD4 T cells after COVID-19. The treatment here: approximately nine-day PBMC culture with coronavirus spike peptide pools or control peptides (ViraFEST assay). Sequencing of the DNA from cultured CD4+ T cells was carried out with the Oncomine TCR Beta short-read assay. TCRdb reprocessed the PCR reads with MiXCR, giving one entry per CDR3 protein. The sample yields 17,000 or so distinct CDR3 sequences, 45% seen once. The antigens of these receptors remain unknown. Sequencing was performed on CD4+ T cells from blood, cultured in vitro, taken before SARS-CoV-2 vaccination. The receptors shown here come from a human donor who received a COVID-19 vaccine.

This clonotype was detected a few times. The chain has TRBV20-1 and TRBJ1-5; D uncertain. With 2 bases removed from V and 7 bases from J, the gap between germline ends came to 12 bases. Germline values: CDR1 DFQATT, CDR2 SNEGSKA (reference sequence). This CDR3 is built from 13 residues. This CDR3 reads CSARPQPGQPQHF. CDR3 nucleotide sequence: TGCAGTGCTAGACCCCAACCCGGGCAGCCCCAGCATTTT.

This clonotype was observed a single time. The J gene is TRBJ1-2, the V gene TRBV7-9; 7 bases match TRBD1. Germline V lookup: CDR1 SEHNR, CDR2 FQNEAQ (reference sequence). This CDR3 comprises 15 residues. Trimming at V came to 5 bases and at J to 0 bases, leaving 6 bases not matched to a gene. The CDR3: CASSLSGTANYGYTF. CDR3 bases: TGTGCCAGCAGCCTTTCCGGGACAGCTAACTATGGCTACACCTTC.

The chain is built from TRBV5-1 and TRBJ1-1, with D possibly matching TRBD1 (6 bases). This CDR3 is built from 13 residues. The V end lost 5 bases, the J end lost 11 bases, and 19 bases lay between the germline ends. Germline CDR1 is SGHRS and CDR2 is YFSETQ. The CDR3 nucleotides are TGCGCCAGCAGGGAACAGGGTTCTGAAAAGGCTTTCTTT. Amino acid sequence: CASREQGSEKAFF.

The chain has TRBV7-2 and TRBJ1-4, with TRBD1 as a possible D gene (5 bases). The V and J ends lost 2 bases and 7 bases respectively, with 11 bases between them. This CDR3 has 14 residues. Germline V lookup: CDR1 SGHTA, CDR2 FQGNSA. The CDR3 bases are TGTGCCAGCAGCTTACAGGGTTGGGGTGAAAAACTGTTTTTT. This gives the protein CASSLQGWGEKLFF.

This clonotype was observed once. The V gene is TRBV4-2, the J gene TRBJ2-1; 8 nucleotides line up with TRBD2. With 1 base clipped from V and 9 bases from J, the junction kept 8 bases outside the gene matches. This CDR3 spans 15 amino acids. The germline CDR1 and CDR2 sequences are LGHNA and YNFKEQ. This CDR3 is CASSQGGGWTIEQFF. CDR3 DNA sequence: TGTGCCAGCAGCCAAGGCGGGGGGTGGACAATTGAGCAGTTCTTC.

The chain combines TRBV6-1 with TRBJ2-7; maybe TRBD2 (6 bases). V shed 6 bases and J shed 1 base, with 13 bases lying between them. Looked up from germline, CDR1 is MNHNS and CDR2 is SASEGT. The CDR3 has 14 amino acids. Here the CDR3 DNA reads TGTGCCAGCAGGGCTAGCGTGGGATCCTACGAGCAGTACTTC. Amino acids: CASRASVGSYEQYF.

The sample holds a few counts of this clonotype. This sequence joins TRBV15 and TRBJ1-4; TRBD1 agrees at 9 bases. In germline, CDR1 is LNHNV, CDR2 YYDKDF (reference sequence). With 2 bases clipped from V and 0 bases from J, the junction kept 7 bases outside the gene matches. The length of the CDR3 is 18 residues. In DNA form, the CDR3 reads TGTGCCACCAGCAGATCAACCGGGACAGGGACAACTAATGAAAAACTGTTTTTT. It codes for CATSRSTGTGTTNEKLFF.

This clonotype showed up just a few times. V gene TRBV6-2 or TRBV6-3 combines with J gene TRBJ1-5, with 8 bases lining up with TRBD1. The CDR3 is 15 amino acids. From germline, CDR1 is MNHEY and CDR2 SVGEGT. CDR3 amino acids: CASAGQGGGNQPQHF. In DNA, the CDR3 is TGTGCAAGCGCCGGACAGGGCGGGGGGAATCAGCCCCAGCATTTT.

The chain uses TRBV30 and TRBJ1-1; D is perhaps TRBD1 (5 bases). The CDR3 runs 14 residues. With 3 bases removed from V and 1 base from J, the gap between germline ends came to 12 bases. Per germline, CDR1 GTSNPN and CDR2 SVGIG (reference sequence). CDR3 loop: CAWSAGRKNTEAFF. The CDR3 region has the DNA TGTGCCTGGAGCGCGGGACGGAAGAACACTGAAGCTTTCTTT.

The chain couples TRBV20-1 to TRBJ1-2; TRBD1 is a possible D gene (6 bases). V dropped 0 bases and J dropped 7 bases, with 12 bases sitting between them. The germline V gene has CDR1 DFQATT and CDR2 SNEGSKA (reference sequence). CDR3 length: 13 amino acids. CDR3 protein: CSARDATGPGYTF. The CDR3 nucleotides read TGCAGTGCTAGAGATGCCACAGGGCCTGGCTACACCTTC.

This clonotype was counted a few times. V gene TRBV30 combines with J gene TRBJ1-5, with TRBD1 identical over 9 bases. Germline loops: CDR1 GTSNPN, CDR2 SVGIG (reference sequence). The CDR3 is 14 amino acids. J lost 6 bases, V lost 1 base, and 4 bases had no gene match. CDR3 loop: CAWSATGGGQPQHF. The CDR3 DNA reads TGTGCCTGGAGTGCTACAGGGGGCGGTCAGCCCCAGCATTTT. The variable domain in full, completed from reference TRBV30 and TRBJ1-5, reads SQTIHQWPATLVQPVGSPLSLECTVEGTSNPNLYWYRQAAGRGLQLLFYSVGIGQISSEVPQNLSASRPQDRQFILSSKKLLLSDSGFYLCAWSATGGGQPQHFGDGTRLSIL.

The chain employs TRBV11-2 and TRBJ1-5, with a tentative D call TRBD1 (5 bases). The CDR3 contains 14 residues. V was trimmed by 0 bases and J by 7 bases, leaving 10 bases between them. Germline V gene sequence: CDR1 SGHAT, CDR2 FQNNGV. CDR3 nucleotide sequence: TGTGCCAGCAGCTTAGATCTCGGGGGGCAGCCCCAGCATTTT. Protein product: CASSLDLGGQPQHF.

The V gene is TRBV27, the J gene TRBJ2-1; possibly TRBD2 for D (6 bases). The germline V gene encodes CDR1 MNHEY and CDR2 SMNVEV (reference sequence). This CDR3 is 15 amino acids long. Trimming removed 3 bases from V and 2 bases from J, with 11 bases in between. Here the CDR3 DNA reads TGTGCCAGCAGTTTCCGGGACTCCCCCTACAATGAGCAGTTCTTC. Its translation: CASSFRDSPYNEQFF.

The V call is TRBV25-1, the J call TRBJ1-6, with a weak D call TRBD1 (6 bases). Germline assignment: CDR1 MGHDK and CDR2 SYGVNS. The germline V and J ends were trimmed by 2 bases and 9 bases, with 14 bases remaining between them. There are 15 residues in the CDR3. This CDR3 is CASSERGRGFSPLHF. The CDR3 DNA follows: TGTGCCAGCAGTGAACGGGGGCGGGGTTTTTCACCCCTCCACTTT.

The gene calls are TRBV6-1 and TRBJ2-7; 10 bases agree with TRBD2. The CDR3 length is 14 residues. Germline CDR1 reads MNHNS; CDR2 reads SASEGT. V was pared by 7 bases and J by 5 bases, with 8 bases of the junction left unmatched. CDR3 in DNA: TGTGCCAGCAATCCAAGCGGGGGGGCCAACGAGCAGTACTTC. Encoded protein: CASNPSGGANEQYF.

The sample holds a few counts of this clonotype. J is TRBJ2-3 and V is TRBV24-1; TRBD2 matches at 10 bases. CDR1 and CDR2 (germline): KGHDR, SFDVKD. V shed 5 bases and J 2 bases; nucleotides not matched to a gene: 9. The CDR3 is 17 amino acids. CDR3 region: CATSVRPLAGSTDTQYF. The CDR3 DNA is TGTGCCACCAGTGTACGTCCACTAGCGGGGTCCACAGATACGCAGTATTTT.

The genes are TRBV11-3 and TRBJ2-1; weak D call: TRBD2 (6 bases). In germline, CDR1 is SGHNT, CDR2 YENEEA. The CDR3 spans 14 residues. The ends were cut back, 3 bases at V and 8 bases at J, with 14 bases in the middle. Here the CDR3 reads CASSFPGSTHEQFF. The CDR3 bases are TGTGCCAGCAGCTTCCCCGGGAGCACGCATGAGCAGTTCTTC. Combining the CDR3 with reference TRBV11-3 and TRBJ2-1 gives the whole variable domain EAGVVQSPRYKIIEKKQPVAFWCNPISGHNTLYWYLQNLGQGPELLIRYENEEAVDDSQLPKDRFSAERLKGVDSTLKIQPAELGDSAVYLCASSFPGSTHEQFFGPGTRLTVL.

Here the CDR3 DNA reads TGTGCCAGCAGTTTATACCCCAGCACAGATACGCAGTATTTT. Its protein is CASSLYPSTDTQYF. The chain combines TRBV12-3 or TRBV12-4 with TRBJ2-3, with no clear D. This CDR3 is 14 amino acids long. With 2 bases removed from V and 0 bases from J, the gap between germline ends came to 6 bases.

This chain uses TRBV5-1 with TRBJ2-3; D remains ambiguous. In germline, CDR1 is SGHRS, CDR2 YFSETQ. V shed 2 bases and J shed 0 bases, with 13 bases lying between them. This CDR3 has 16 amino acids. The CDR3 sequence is CASSFRPGESTDTQYF. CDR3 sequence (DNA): TGCGCCAGCAGCTTCCGTCCTGGGGAAAGCACAGATACGCAGTATTTT.

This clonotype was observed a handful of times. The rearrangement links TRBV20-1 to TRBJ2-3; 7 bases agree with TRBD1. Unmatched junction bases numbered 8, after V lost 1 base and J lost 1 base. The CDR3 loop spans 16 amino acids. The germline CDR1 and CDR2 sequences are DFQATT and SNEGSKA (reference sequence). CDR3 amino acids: CSARVTRGRRTDTQYF. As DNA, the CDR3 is TGCAGTGCTAGAGTTACGAGGGGGCGACGCACAGATACGCAGTATTTT.

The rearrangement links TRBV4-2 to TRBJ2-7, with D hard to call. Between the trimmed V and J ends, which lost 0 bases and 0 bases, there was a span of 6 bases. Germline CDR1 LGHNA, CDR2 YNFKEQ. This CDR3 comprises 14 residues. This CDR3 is CASSQDVNSYEQYF. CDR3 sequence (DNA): TGTGCCAGCAGCCAAGATGTCAACTCCTACGAGCAGTACTTC.